The rows below give T cell receptor beta chains drawn from one sample of a study of blood T cells in healthy people across ages. TCRdb passed the 5' RACE reads through MiXCR, listing each CDR3 protein once. The table lists 1.2 million to 1.5 million distinct CDR3 sequences, approximately 59% of them singletons. What was sequenced was blood. Receptors originate from a young man in good health. The CDR3 runs from the conserved cysteine through the conserved F or W. A D gene is named only where the DNA matches it firmly. Size values are once, few and many counts, or a class for expanded clones, and some rows have none.

abundance: .; d_gene: .; v_gene: TRBV4-1; j_gene: TRBJ1-3; CDR3nt: TGCGCCAGCAGCCAAGGGCCCGGGGTCGGAAACACCATATATTTT; CDR3aa: CASSQGPGVGNTIYF
abundance: .; d_gene: .; v_gene: TRBV5-1; j_gene: TRBJ2-7; CDR3nt: TGCGCCAGCAGCTATTCCCACACGACTACACCCGTCGAGCAGTACTTC; CDR3aa: CASSYSHTTTPVEQYF
abundance: .; d_gene: .; v_gene: TRBV5-1; j_gene: TRBJ2-1; CDR3nt: TGCGCCAGCAGCTTGCAAGACGGATTAAATGAGCAGTTCTTC; CDR3aa: CASSLQDGLNEQFF
abundance: .; d_gene: TRBD1; v_gene: TRBV28; j_gene: TRBJ2-5; CDR3nt: TGTGCCAGCAGTTTGCCTGACAGGGGGCAAGAGACCCAGTACTTC; CDR3aa: CASSLPDRGQETQYF
abundance: .; d_gene: TRBD2; v_gene: TRBV28; j_gene: TRBJ2-1; CDR3nt: TGTGCCAGCAGTGCTCTGCGGGAGGGGTCCAATGAGCAGTTCTTC; CDR3aa: CASSALREGSNEQFF
abundance: .; d_gene: TRBD1; v_gene: TRBV6-2/TRBV6-3; j_gene: TRBJ2-1; CDR3nt: TGTGCCAGCAGTTCGGACAGGTCATTCTACAATGAGCAGTTCTTC; CDR3aa: CASSSDRSFYNEQFF
abundance: once; d_gene: TRBD1; v_gene: TRBV5-1; j_gene: TRBJ1-1; CDR3nt: TGCGCCAGCAGCCCAAGGACAGGGGGATTGGAAACTGAAGCTTTCTTT; CDR3aa: CASSPRTGGLETEAFF
abundance: few; d_gene: .; v_gene: TRBV27; j_gene: TRBJ2-1; CDR3nt: TGTGCCAGCAGTAGAAGACCTGGGAATGAGCAGTTCTTC; CDR3aa: CASSRRPGNEQFF
abundance: .; d_gene: .; v_gene: TRBV20-1; j_gene: TRBJ2-7; CDR3nt: TGCAGTGCAGAGACAGAGTCCTACGAGCAGTACTTC; CDR3aa: CSAETESYEQYF
abundance: few; d_gene: TRBD2; v_gene: TRBV10-3; j_gene: TRBJ2-6; CDR3nt: TGTGCCATCAGTCGACTAGCGGGGACTGGGGCCAACGTCCTGACTTTC; CDR3aa: CAISRLAGTGANVLTF